This entry describes one TCR beta chain. Antigen: not known. Both 60 Vbeta primers and 13 Jbeta primers went into the PCR. The data were produced by immunoSEQ multiplex PCR, yet TCRdb's version contains in-frame clones alone and is incomplete. The sample includes about 160,000 clones, around four fifths seen only once; the top ten take around 1.3%. The record originates from a study of cytomegalovirus exposure and HLA in healthy donors. Notes on the study in general: Judged likely to be a sequencing artifact was a cluster of highly shared sequence variants. In an earlier analysis, most TCR beta V segments were productive about 87% or about 30% of the time.

Per the germline V gene, CDR1 is SGDLS and CDR2 is YYNGEE. V was cut by 0 bases and J by 4 bases, with 16 bases left in between. The CDR3 length is 16 residues. Sequencing used PBMCs. V usage is TRBV9 and J usage is TRBJ2-5, with D tentatively TRBD1 (6 bases). The clonotype comes from a woman between 50 and 59 years old in good health and CMV-seronegative. The CDR3 DNA sequence: TGTGCCAGCAGCGTAGTTCCTGGGGGCTGGGGAGAGACCCAGTACTTC. This sequence encodes CASSVVPGGWGETQYF.